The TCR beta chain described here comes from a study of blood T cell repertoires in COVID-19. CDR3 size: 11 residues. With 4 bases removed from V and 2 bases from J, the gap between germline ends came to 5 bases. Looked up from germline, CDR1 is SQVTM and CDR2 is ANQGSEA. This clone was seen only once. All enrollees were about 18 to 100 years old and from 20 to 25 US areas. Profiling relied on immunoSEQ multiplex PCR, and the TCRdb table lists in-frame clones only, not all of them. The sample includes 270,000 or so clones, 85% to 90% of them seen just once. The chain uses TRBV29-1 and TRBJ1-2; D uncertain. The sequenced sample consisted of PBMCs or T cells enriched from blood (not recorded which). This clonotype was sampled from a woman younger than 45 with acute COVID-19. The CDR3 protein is CSVVENYGYTF. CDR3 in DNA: TGCAGCGTTGTGGAGAACTATGGCTACACCTTC.